The rows below give T cell receptor beta chains drawn from one sample of a study of cytomegalovirus exposure and HLA in healthy donors. The data were produced by immunoSEQ multiplex PCR, yet TCRdb's version contains in-frame clones alone and is incomplete. The table includes 200,000 to 250,000 clones, 85% to 90% detected once. The specimen sequenced was PBMCs. These receptors were collected from a woman under 30 in good health and CMV-seronegative. Each CDR3 is given with its conserved first and last residue. D genes are given only for firm matches. A row's size may be missing; if present it is once, few, many or a size class.

v_gene | abundance | d_gene | CDR3aa
TRBV4-1 | . | . | CASSQLLLVVVNTEAFF
TRBV13 | once | . | CASSYYILVNEQFF
TRBV2 | . | TRBD1 | CARTDRGQSYNEQFF
TRBV1 | . | . | CTSSQDQGTSGLKETQYF
TRBV30 | . | . | CAWSLGQINQPQHF
TRBV19 | . | . | CASSELRDSDEQFF
TRBV15 | . | . | CATSRDSNYGYTF
TRBV4-1 | . | . | CASSQTSGSYNEKLFF
TRBV27 | once | . | CASSFFRAGNTIYF
TRBV4-2 | . | TRBD2 | CASSLGGSGVSTDTQYF
TRBV2 | . | TRBD1 | CASSGTGEDYNEQFF
TRBV7-2 | . | . | CASSATRLVQQETQYF
TRBV2 | . | . | CASSESLEGFTHNSPLHF
TRBV7-9 | . | . | CASSPETVRGYTF
TRBV7-9 | . | . | CASSLPGASYNEQFF
TRBV5-4 | . | . | CASSIGGTDTQYF
TRBV2 | . | . | CASGQGLNEKLFF